This is a list of T cell receptor beta chains from one sample in a study of blood T cell repertoires in COVID-19. The data were produced by immunoSEQ multiplex PCR, yet TCRdb's version contains in-frame clones alone and is incomplete. This table has around 320,000 clones, 90% appearing once. Sample: PBMCs or T cells enriched from blood (not recorded which). The receptors shown here come from a woman in her late teens or twenties with acute COVID-19. The CDR3 runs from the conserved cysteine through the conserved F or W. A D gene is named only where the DNA matches it firmly. Only some rows state a clone size, as once, few, many or a class for expanded clones.

D: NA; V: TRBV3-1/TRBV3-2; J: TRBJ1-1; size: NA; CDR3: CASSQDFGIMNTEAFF; DNA: TGTGCCAGCAGCCAAGATTTCGGGATAATGAACACTGAAGCTTTCTTT
D: TRBD2; V: TRBV14; J: TRBJ2-1; size: NA; CDR3: CASSPTSGIYHEQFF; DNA: TGTGCCAGCAGCCCGACTAGCGGGATTTACCATGAGCAGTTCTTC
D: NA; V: TRBV5-1; J: TRBJ1-2; size: NA; CDR3: CASSFTGSGYTF; DNA: TGCGCCAGCAGCTTTACAGGGAGTGGCTACACCTTC
D: NA; V: TRBV28; J: TRBJ1-1; size: NA; CDR3: CASSAYDRNTEAFF; DNA: TGTGCCAGCAGTGCCTATGACAGAAACACTGAAGCTTTCTTT
D: NA; V: TRBV19; J: TRBJ2-7; size: NA; CDR3: CASSISGFWQFDYEQYF; DNA: TGTGCCAGTAGTATATCAGGTTTCTGGCAGTTTGATTACGAGCAGTACTTC
D: NA; V: TRBV27; J: TRBJ1-4; size: many; CDR3: CASSFQGLTNEKLFF; DNA: TGTGCCAGCAGTTTTCAGGGCTTAACTAATGAAAAACTGTTTTTT
D: TRBD1; V: TRBV5-1; J: TRBJ2-1; size: once; CDR3: CASSLGPGGSNEQFF; DNA: TGCGCCAGCAGCTTGGGGCCAGGGGGCTCCAATGAGCAGTTCTTC
D: TRBD2; V: TRBV11-2; J: TRBJ2-3; size: NA; CDR3: CASSLLLAADPSTDTQYF; DNA: TGTGCCAGCAGCTTATTACTAGCGGCCGACCCTAGCACAGATACGCAGTATTTT
D: NA; V: TRBV19; J: TRBJ1-5; size: NA; CDR3: CASRYRGGSHQPQHF; DNA: TGTGCCAGTAGGTATAGGGGAGGGAGTCATCAGCCCCAGCATTTT
D: NA; V: TRBV10-3; J: TRBJ2-7; size: NA; CDR3: CAISGLEGEQYF; DNA: TGTGCCATCTCGGGACTCGAGGGGGAGCAGTACTTC
D: NA; V: TRBV29-1; J: TRBJ1-4; size: NA; CDR3: CSARGTGPATNEKLFF; DNA: TGCAGCGCCCGGGGGACGGGGCCCGCAACTAATGAAAAACTGTTTTTT
D: NA; V: TRBV3-1/TRBV3-2; J: TRBJ1-2; size: NA; CDR3: CASSPSDGGAYGYTF; DNA: TGTGCCAGCAGCCCCTCGGACGGTGGGGCCTATGGCTACACCTTC
D: NA; V: TRBV12-3/TRBV12-4; J: TRBJ2-1; size: NA; CDR3: CASIPYRGGEQFF; DNA: TGTGCCAGCATCCCCTACCGGGGAGGTGAGCAGTTCTTC
D: TRBD1; V: TRBV28; J: TRBJ1-1; size: NA; CDR3: CASSPLGQAAGTEAFF; DNA: TGTGCCAGCAGCCCTCTCGGACAGGCCGCTGGGACTGAAGCTTTCTTT
D: NA; V: TRBV5-5; J: TRBJ1-5; size: NA; CDR3: CASSLEGRRNQPQHF; DNA: TGTGCCAGCAGCTTGGAGGGGCGTCGCAATCAGCCCCAGCATTTT